Below, 13 T cell receptor beta chains from the same sample are listed, as sequenced in a study of T cell clonality in common variable immunodeficiency. Generated by immunoSEQ multiplex PCR, the TCRdb table keeps only in-frame clones and is missing some. The sample holds approximately 29,000 clones, and no clone turns up only once. Their specific antigens are unknown. Study observations and caveats: Common variable immunodeficiency TCR beta sequences reportedly had fewer deletions and N-nucleotide insertions.

Sequencing used peripheral blood mononuclear cells. The source of these receptors is a human donor with common variable immunodeficiency.

This clone was detected only a few times. The read stops 3 residues short of the end of the CDR3; the missing end is completed from the germline J gene. V is TRBV7-9 and J is TRBJ2-7; no firm D call. V lost 5 bases to trimming and J lost 2 bases, with 13 bases between them. The CDR3 is 14 amino acids. CDR1 and CDR2 (germline): SEHNR, FQNEAQ (reference sequence). The CDR3 region is CASSVGGATYEQYF. CDR3 DNA, as far as it was read: TGTGCCAGCAGCGTCGGCGGAGCAACCTACGAG.

As to this clone: The CDR3 end lies 3 residues beyond the end of the read and is filled in from the germline J gene. The chain links TRBV7-3 to TRBJ2-3; D unclear. Trimming took 2 bases from V and 0 from J, leaving 12 bases between them. CDR3 size: 16 residues. Germline loops: CDR1 SGHTA, CDR2 FQGTGA. CDR3 loop: CASSLRVNPSTDTQYF. The DNA read from the CDR3 is TGTGCCAGCAGCTTACGGGTTAACCCTAGCACAGATACG.

In the case of this clone: The missing CDR3 end, 3 residues past where the read stops, is filled in from the germline J gene. This rearrangement joins TRBV20-1 to TRBJ2-7; 10 nucleotides line up with TRBD2. Germline CDR1 DFQATT, CDR2 SNEGSKA (reference sequence). The J segment lost 2 bases and the V segment lost 6 bases, leaving 13 bases of the junction unmatched. The CDR3 totals 16 residues. The DNA read from the CDR3 is TGCAGTGCCGCAGGTATAAGGACTAGCGGAACCTACGAG. This encodes CSAAGIRTSGTYE. The entire CDR3 protein is CSAAGIRTSGTYEQYF.

This clone showed up many times. With the read ending 3 residues before the CDR3 end, the germline J gene is used to fill in that end. The chain couples TRBV7-2 to TRBJ2-1; 10 positions agree with TRBD2. CDR3 length: 18 residues. The germline V gene encodes CDR1 SGHTA and CDR2 FQGNSA. V trimming: 0 bases; J trimming: 1 base; junction bases outside the gene matches: 6. The sequenced part of the CDR3 DNA is TGTGCCAGCAGCTTAGCGCTGTTTAGCGGGAGGTCCTACAATGAG. It encodes CASSLALFSGRSYNE. The whole CDR3 protein reads CASSLALFSGRSYNEQFF.

Many counts were recorded for this clone. The read terminates 3 residues before the CDR3 end, so the remaining end is supplied by the germline J gene. This rearrangement joins TRBV5-1 to TRBJ2-3, with 12 bases aligning to TRBD2. CDR1 is SGHRS and CDR2 is YFSETQ in the germline V gene. V was clipped by 5 bases and J by 2 bases; unmatched bases: 6. The CDR3 is 16 amino acids. The CDR3 bases that were read are TGCGCCAGCAGGTCCGGGACTAGCGGGCCCACAGATACG. This sequence encodes CASRSGTSGPTDT. The entire CDR3 is CASRSGTSGPTDTQYF. Variable domain in full (rest from reference TRBV5-1 and TRBJ2-3): KAGVTQTPRYLIKTRGQQVTLSCSPISGHRSVSWYQQTPGQGLQFLFEYFSETQRNKGNFPGRFSGRQFSNSRSEMNVSTLELGDSALYLCASRSGTSGPTDTQYFGPGTRLTVL.

This clone came up a few times. Sequencing ends 3 residues short of the CDR3 end; the germline J gene provides the rest. V usage is TRBV7-2 and J usage is TRBJ2-7, with unresolved D. This CDR3 is 13 amino acids long. V was clipped by 2 bases and J by 2 bases, with 7 bases between them. Germline CDR1 and CDR2: SGHTA and FQGNSA. This chain's CDR3 is CASSLPGTYEQYF. CDR3 DNA, as far as it was read: TGTGCCAGCAGCTTACCCGGTACCTACGAG. Combining the CDR3 with reference TRBV7-2 and TRBJ2-7 gives the whole variable domain GAGVSQSPSNKVTEKGKDVELRCDPISGHTALYWYRQSLGQGLEFLIYFQGNSAPDKSGLPSDRFSAERTGGSVSTLTIQRTQQEDSAVYLCASSLPGTYEQYFGPGTRLTVT.

This clone was observed a handful of times. The read falls 3 residues short of the CDR3 end, and the missing part is taken from the germline J gene. The V gene is TRBV7-9, the J gene TRBJ1-4; no definite D call. CDR3 length: 13 residues. The germline gives CDR1 SEHNR, CDR2 FQNEAQ (reference sequence). With 4 bases removed from V and 5 bases from J, the gap between germline ends came to 8 bases. CDR3 DNA (partial): TGTGCCAGCAGCTCCTCACAAAATGAAAAA. Protein: CASSSSQNEK. The complete CDR3 reads CASSSSQNEKLFF.

About this clone: The DNA ends 3 residues before the CDR3 does, and the rest of the CDR3 is filled in from the germline J gene. The rearrangement links TRBV7-9 to TRBJ2-7; 7 bases align to TRBD2. This CDR3 is 14 amino acids long. CDR1 and CDR2 from the germline V gene are SEHNR and FQNEAQ (reference sequence). With V trimmed by 4 bases and J by 5 bases, 8 bases remained unmatched. The CDR3 reads CASSSSGVRDEQYF. Incomplete CDR3 DNA: TGTGCCAGCAGCTCAAGCGGGGTGAGAGACGAG.

As for this clone: The read ends 3 residues shy of where the CDR3 ends; the end is completed using the germline J gene. Different DNA sequences within this sample yield the same CDR3. The genes are TRBV6-1 and TRBJ2-7; 10 bases agree with TRBD2. Germline CDR1 reads MNHNS; CDR2 reads SASEGT. The CDR3 is 16 amino acids. The J segment lost 4 bases and the V segment lost 4 bases, leaving 10 bases of the junction unmatched. The CDR3 protein is CASSAGTSGMAYEQYF. The sequenced part of the CDR3 DNA is TGTGCCAGCAGTGCGGGCACTAGCGGGATGGCATACGAG.

The sample holds many counts of this clone. Sequencing ends 3 residues short of the CDR3 end; the germline J gene provides the rest. The chain joins TRBV6-2 or TRBV6-3 to TRBJ1-1; weak D call: TRBD1 (6 bases). This CDR3 has 15 residues. Germline-derived CDR1 and CDR2 are MNHEY and SVGEGT. The germline V and J ends were trimmed by 3 bases and 2 bases, with 13 bases remaining between them. CDR3 amino acids: CASSYVGAGNTEAFF. The DNA read from the CDR3 is TGTGCCAGCAGTTATGTGGGGGCTGGTAACACTGAA.

This clone turned up a few times. Coverage ceases 3 residues before the CDR3 finishes, and the germline J gene fills in the end. The chain recombines TRBV5-1 with TRBJ2-7; D is undetermined. The germline V gene encodes CDR1 SGHRS and CDR2 YFSETQ. Trimming stripped 1 base from V and 1 base from J, with 9 bases between. This CDR3 contains 14 residues. CDR3 in amino acids: CASSLSLNSYEQYF. The sequenced part of the CDR3 DNA is TGCGCCAGCAGCTTGTCACTGAATTCCTACGAG.

This clone was recorded at least ten times. The read gets to within 3 residues of the CDR3 end, and the germline J gene fills in the rest. This chain connects TRBV7-8 to TRBJ1-5; D perhaps matches TRBD1 (5 bases). Trimming removed 0 bases at V and 6 bases at J, with 15 bases between. The CDR3 consists of 16 residues. Germline V lookup: CDR1 SGHVS, CDR2 FQNEAQ. This CDR3 is CASSLAFEGRGQPQHF. The DNA read from the CDR3 is TGTGCCAGCAGCTTAGCGTTTGAGGGGAGGGGTCAGCCC.

In its sample, this clone was seen many times. Read data end 3 residues before the CDR3 end; the end is taken from the germline J gene. The chain couples TRBV6-2 or TRBV6-3 to TRBJ1-5, with TRBD1 matching over 9 bases. From germline, CDR1 is MNHEY and CDR2 SVGEGT. The CDR3 has 15 amino acids. V lost 6 bases, J lost 6 bases, and 9 bases stayed unmatched. The CDR3 DNA, read in part, is TGTGCCAGCAGCCCCGGGACAGGGACAATTCAGCCC. Its protein is CASSPGTGTIQP. The complete CDR3 reads CASSPGTGTIQPQHF.